Presented here are 28 T cell receptor beta chains from one specimen sequenced in a study of OX40 agonist ivuxolimab in advanced cancers. Some clones are missing from TCRdb's copy, which holds only in-frame ones; the method was immunoSEQ multiplex PCR. The table lists roughly 100,000 clones, 70% to 85% of them singletons. Sequences were derived from CD4+ or CD8+ T cells sorted from blood, sampled in a trial of the OX40 agonist ivuxolimab. The receptors here all came from an adult with an advanced solid tumor such as melanoma, head and neck, liver or kidney cancer.

CDR3 DNA: TGTGCCAGCAGCTTTTCGGCACTCACAGATACGCAGTATTTT. Amino acid sequence: CASSFSALTDTQYF. This sequence joins TRBV11-2 and TRBJ2-3; D call uncertain. Germline CDR1 is SGHAT and CDR2 is FQNNGV. This CDR3 comprises 14 residues. Trimming pared 3 bases from V and 2 bases from J, leaving 9 bases between.

J is TRBJ2-1 and V is TRBV11-3; tentatively, D is TRBD1 or TRBD2 (5 bases each). CDR1 is SGHNT and CDR2 is YENEEA in the germline V gene. V lost 6 bases and J lost 10, with 13 bases in between. This CDR3 region has 12 residues. The CDR3 loop is CASRWERGEQFF. DNA for the CDR3: TGTGCCAGCAGGTGGGAGAGGGGCGAGCAGTTCTTC.

The chain carries TRBV2 and TRBJ2-2, with D perhaps TRBD1 (5 bases). Per germline, CDR1 SNHLY and CDR2 FYNNEI. This CDR3 contains 14 residues. V was pared by 7 bases and J by 3 bases, with 12 bases between. Here the CDR3 reads CASTSDSYTGELFF. The CDR3 coding sequence is TGTGCCAGCACCTCAGACAGCTACACCGGGGAGCTGTTTTTT.

This clone was seen only once. The V gene is TRBV7-9, the J gene TRBJ2-1, with TRBD2 identical over 10 bases. The CDR3 extends over 18 amino acids. Germline lookup yields CDR1 SEHNR and CDR2 FQNEAQ (reference sequence). V gave up 5 bases and J gave up 6 bases; unmatched junction bases: 16. CDR3 in amino acids: CASSPFINLAGEPNEQFF. CDR3 nucleotides: TGTGCCAGCAGCCCGTTCATAAATCTAGCGGGAGAACCCAATGAGCAGTTCTTC. Complete variable domain (other parts from reference TRBV7-9 and TRBJ2-1): DTGVSQNPRHKITKRGQNVTFRCDPISEHNRLYWYRQTLGQGPEFLTYFQNEAQLEKSRLLSDRFSAERPKGSFSTLEIQRTEQGDSAMYLCASSPFINLAGEPNEQFFGPGTRLTVL.

CDR3 bases: TGTGCCAGCAGTGAAGGTACCCTTTTGGGCGAGCAGTACTTC. This gives the protein CASSEGTLLGEQYF. The rearrangement uses TRBV25-1 and TRBJ2-7; no clear D. Trimming cost V 2 bases and J 6 bases, with 14 bases left between them. CDR3 length equals 14 residues. Germline V gives CDR1 MGHDK, CDR2 SYGVNS.

The rearrangement uses TRBV4-1 and TRBJ1-3, with D unresolved. Germline V gene sequence: CDR1 MGHRA, CDR2 YSYEKL. The V end lost 1 base, the J end lost 2 bases, and 9 bases lay between the germline ends. This CDR3 has 15 residues. DNA for the CDR3: TGCGCCAGCAGCCAAGGTTTCGGTCCTGGAAACACCATATATTTT. Encoded protein: CASSQGFGPGNTIYF.

This clone has only a few counts. This chain connects TRBV9 to TRBJ2-7; possibly TRBD2 for D (6 bases). Per germline, CDR1 SGDLS and CDR2 YYNGEE. The CDR3 consists of 15 residues. V was pared by 4 bases and J by 7 bases, with 21 bases between. CDR3: CASSPLRGGFQEQYF. The DNA of the CDR3 is TGTGCCAGCAGCCCCCTGCGAGGAGGGTTCCAGGAGCAGTACTTC.

This chain links TRBV7-9 with TRBJ2-3, with D perhaps matching TRBD1 (5 bases). Germline CDR1 SEHNR, CDR2 FQNEAQ (reference sequence). Trimming removed 1 base at V and 1 base at J, with 12 bases between. The CDR3 covers 16 residues. For the CDR3, the DNA is TGTGCCAGCAGCTTAGTGGGCCCACAGGGCACAGATACGCAGTATTTT. This encodes CASSLVGPQGTDTQYF.

This chain connects TRBV27 to TRBJ2-2; no clear D. V was shortened by 8 bases and J by 1 base, with 11 bases between the two germline ends. Germline lookup yields CDR1 MNHEY and CDR2 SMNVEV (reference sequence). The CDR3 runs to 14 residues. The CDR3 nucleotides are TGTGCCAGCCAGCCCTTGGGGAACACCGGGGAGCTGTTTTTT. Its translation is CASQPLGNTGELFF.

The chain combines TRBV5-6 with TRBJ2-7, with D maybe TRBD2 (6 bases). This CDR3 comprises 15 residues. The germline V gene has CDR1 SGHDT and CDR2 YYEEEE. V lost 2 bases to trimming and J lost 2 bases, with 14 bases between them. CDR3 sequence (DNA): TGTGCCAGCAGCTTAGGAGGGACTCCCGCCTACGAGCAGTACTTC. Translated, it gives CASSLGGTPAYEQYF.

This chain links TRBV19 with TRBJ2-3; no firm D call. This CDR3 contains 13 residues. Germline assignment: CDR1 LNHDA and CDR2 SQIVND (reference sequence). V shed 5 bases and J shed 5 bases, with 11 bases lying between them. The DNA of the CDR3 is TGTGCCAGTAGTGGGCAGCCACAAGATACGCAGTATTTT. Its translation: CASSGQPQDTQYF.

The J gene is TRBJ2-7, the V gene TRBV21-1; the table's D call of TRBD2 was not tested on the DNA. TRBV21-1 is assigned pseudogene status. This CDR3 comprises 21 residues. The CDR3, as DNA: TGTGCCAGCAGCAACAGGAGCGGAACAGACTTAGCGATCCGGGATCCCTACGAGCAGTACTTC. Its protein is CASSNRSGTDLAIRDPYEQYF.

The chain employs TRBV5-6 and TRBJ1-6; D unresolved. The CDR3 has 14 amino acids. Trimming shortened V by 0 bases and J by 10 bases, and 11 bases separated the two germline ends. From germline, CDR1 is SGHDT and CDR2 YYEEEE. DNA for the CDR3: TGTGCCAGCAGCTTGGCCGAACACGGGTCACCCCTCCACTTT. It codes for CASSLAEHGSPLHF.

The J gene is TRBJ2-3, the V gene TRBV5-1; 8 nucleotides match TRBD1. Germline V gene lookup returns CDR1 SGHRS and CDR2 YFSETQ. The CDR3 sequence is 16 residues long. The ends lost 0 bases at V and 2 bases at J; junction bases unmatched: 5. The CDR3 reads CASSLGTGFLTDTQYF. CDR3 DNA: TGCGCCAGCAGCTTGGGGACAGGGTTCCTCACAGATACGCAGTATTTT.

The gene calls are TRBV5-1 and TRBJ2-5; D is unclear. V was clipped by 5 bases and J by 5 bases, with 13 bases between them. The CDR3 has 13 residues. In germline, CDR1 is SGHRS, CDR2 YFSETQ. The CDR3 DNA sequence: TGCGCCAGCAGAGTGAACTCCGGGGAGACCCAGTACTTC. Translating gives CASRVNSGETQYF. The whole variable domain, remainder taken from reference TRBV5-1 and TRBJ2-5, is KAGVTQTPRYLIKTRGQQVTLSCSPISGHRSVSWYQQTPGQGLQFLFEYFSETQRNKGNFPGRFSGRQFSNSRSEMNVSTLELGDSALYLCASRVNSGETQYFGPGTRLLVL.

This clone was observed a handful of times. This chain connects TRBV7-2 to TRBJ1-5; possible D gene TRBD1, 5 bases. Germline CDR1 reads SGHTA; CDR2 reads FQGNSA. The CDR3 is 12 amino acids. V lost 2 bases and J 9 bases, leaving 8 bases between the germline ends. The CDR3 sequence: CASSLPGGPQHF. The CDR3 nucleotides read TGTGCCAGCAGCTTACCCGGGGGGCCCCAGCATTTT.

The chain couples TRBV11-2 to TRBJ2-2; no reliable D call. Trimming stripped 4 bases from V and 3 bases from J, with 12 bases between. The germline gives CDR1 SGHAT, CDR2 FQNNGV. The CDR3 is 15 amino acids. The CDR3 region is CASSSSSEYTGELFF. CDR3 sequence (DNA): TGTGCCAGCAGCTCATCGTCTGAGTACACCGGGGAGCTGTTTTTT.

The chain combines TRBV19 with TRBJ1-5; weak D call: TRBD1 (6 bases). The V end lost 3 bases, the J end lost 0 bases, and 12 bases lay between the germline ends. This CDR3 region has 16 residues. Germline V gene lookup returns CDR1 LNHDA and CDR2 SQIVND (reference sequence). CDR3 nucleotides: TGTGCCAGTAGTATCGGGACAAGCTATAGCAATCAGCCCCAGCATTTT. This encodes CASSIGTSYSNQPQHF.

This clone was recorded only once. V usage is TRBV18 and J usage is TRBJ1-5; D possibly corresponds to TRBD1 (5 bases). The germline gives CDR1 KGHSH, CDR2 LQKENI. Trimming removed 5 bases from V and 4 bases from J, with 21 bases in between. This CDR3 spans 17 amino acids. The CDR3 loop is CASSLGATTEVNQPQHF. The CDR3 DNA follows: TGTGCCAGCTCATTAGGGGCCACAACGGAGGTTAATCAGCCCCAGCATTTT.

The chain employs TRBV5-5 and TRBJ2-1; D may be TRBD2 (5 bases). Looked up from germline, CDR1 is SGHKS and CDR2 is YYEKEE (reference sequence). The CDR3 runs 11 residues. Trimming took 4 bases from V and 9 from J, leaving 8 bases between them. The chain's CDR3 is CASSIGIEQFF. The CDR3 nucleotides are TGTGCCAGCAGCATCGGGATTGAGCAGTTCTTC.

This clone came up once. The genes are TRBV5-4 and TRBJ2-5, with D tentatively TRBD2 (6 bases). V shed 0 bases and J shed 1 base, with 13 bases lying between them. CDR1 SGHNT and CDR2 YYREEE come from the germline V gene (reference sequence). The CDR3 has 16 residues. The CDR3 nucleotides read TGTGCCAGCAGCTTGGTGCTAGCGACCACCCAAGAGACCCAGTACTTC. Protein product: CASSLVLATTQETQYF.

This clone was detected a few times. This chain uses TRBV11-3 with TRBJ1-4, with D possibly being TRBD1 (5 bases). Germline V CDR1 and CDR2: SGHNT, YENEEA. The CDR3 is made up of 16 amino acids. The V and J ends lost 4 bases and 0 bases respectively, with 12 bases between them. Here the CDR3 DNA reads TGTGCCAGCAGCTCAAGGACGGGGGCAACTAATGAAAAACTGTTTTTT. Translated: CASSSRTGATNEKLFF.

This clone was seen a few times. The chain links TRBV28 to TRBJ2-7; D tentatively reads TRBD1 or TRBD2 (5 bases each). Germline V gene lookup returns CDR1 MDHEN and CDR2 SYDVKM. The CDR3 sequence is 11 residues long. Trimming shortened V by 6 bases and J by 7 bases, and 10 bases separated the two germline ends. CDR3 loop: CASSPGAEQYF. CDR3 DNA: TGTGCCAGCAGCCCCGGGGCTGAGCAGTACTTC. The entire variable domain, with the rest obtained from reference TRBV28 and TRBJ2-7, is as follows: DVKVTQSSRYLVKRTGEKVFLECVQDMDHENMFWYRQDPGLGLRLIYFSYDVKMKEKGDIPEGYSVSREKKERFSLILESASTNQTSMYLCASSPGAEQYFGPGTRLTVT.

This clone was detected once. This chain uses TRBV2 with TRBJ1-4, with D hard to call. CDR3 length: 14 amino acids. The V end lost 6 bases, the J end lost 3 bases, and 11 bases lay between the germline ends. Germline values: CDR1 SNHLY, CDR2 FYNNEI. CDR3 residues: CASRVGWANEKLFF. The CDR3 coding sequence is TGTGCCAGCAGGGTTGGATGGGCTAATGAAAAACTGTTTTTT.

This clone was seen just once. The chain is built from TRBV5-1 and TRBJ2-7, with 10 bases lining up with TRBD2. The CDR3 runs to 17 residues. The V and J ends lost 4 bases and 4 bases, in that order; junction bases with no gene match: 14. Germline CDR1 is SGHRS and CDR2 is YFSETQ. The CDR3 protein is CASSRGPGPSGRYEQYF. Written as DNA, the CDR3 is TGCGCCAGCAGCCGGGGACCAGGTCCTAGCGGGAGATACGAGCAGTACTTC.

This clone came up once. The genes are TRBV5-5 and TRBJ2-7, with D possibly TRBD1 on 6 matching bases. CDR1 is SGHKS, CDR2 YYEKEE, per germline (reference sequence). Deletions cut 1 base from V and 3 bases from J, with 8 bases between. The CDR3 sequence is 13 residues long. CDR3 in DNA: TGTGCCAGCAGCTTGTGGGGGCTCTACGAGCAGTACTTC. Protein sequence: CASSLWGLYEQYF.

This clone was counted a single time. The chain is built from TRBV4-3 and TRBJ2-7; 12 bases align to TRBD2. With 0 bases clipped from V and 2 bases from J, the junction kept 14 bases outside the gene matches. The germline CDR1 and CDR2 sequences are LGHNA and YSLEER. The CDR3 covers 20 residues. The CDR3 sequence is CASSQEASGRAVGRPYEQYF. The CDR3 region has the DNA TGCGCCAGCAGCCAAGAGGCTAGCGGGAGGGCCGTGGGAAGGCCCTACGAGCAGTACTTC.

The genes are TRBV5-1 and TRBJ2-7, with 10 bases aligning to TRBD1. CDR1 and CDR2 (germline): SGHRS, YFSETQ. V lost 3 bases and J lost 4; bases outside the gene matches: 4. The CDR3 covers 14 residues. The DNA for the CDR3 is TGCGCCAGCAGCTCCGGACAGGGGGAATACGAGCAGTACTTC. It specifies CASSSGQGEYEQYF. Using reference TRBV5-1 and TRBJ2-7 for the parts outside the CDR3, the full variable domain is KAGVTQTPRYLIKTRGQQVTLSCSPISGHRSVSWYQQTPGQGLQFLFEYFSETQRNKGNFPGRFSGRQFSNSRSEMNVSTLELGDSALYLCASSSGQGEYEQYFGPGTRLTVT.